This paragraph covers one T cell receptor (beta chain) sequence. The sample belongs to a study of blood T cell repertoires in COVID-19. Authors' data handling: Amplification of reference gene primers was used by the study to estimate nucleated cell counts. Assay used: immunoSEQ multiplex PCR; TCRdb lists only in-frame clones, some missing. D and trimming were read from the DNA, whereas the V and J calls and clone size are those reported in that table. Here the sample spans about 170,000 clones, approximately 91% being singletons. The CDR3 extends over 14 amino acids. CDR1 is SGDLS and CDR2 is YYNGEE in the germline V gene. V trimming: 6 bases; J trimming: 12 bases; junction bases outside the gene matches: 8.

The source is a man aged 18 to 30 with COVID-19, enrolled during active disease. The V call is TRBV9, the J call TRBJ2-1; 14 bases are a match to TRBD2. Sequenced material: peripheral blood. The CDR3 loop is CASNKGLAGVWQFF. In nucleotides, the CDR3 is TGTGCCAGCAACAAGGGACTAGCGGGAGTATGGCAGTTCTTC.